This TCR beta chain was sequenced in a study of T cell responses to AZD1222 COVID-19 vaccine. Regarding this clone: What it binds is unknown.

General study points: Researchers report vaccine-associated CD4 TCRs spanning spike, with dominance at 160-218 and 743-854. Among those given AZD1222, only 5 to 7 were seropositive at baseline. Females made up more of the donors, who were largely white British, and clonal diversity may have come out too low.

Germline loops: CDR1 SQVTM, CDR2 ANQGSEA. V gave up 3 bases and J gave up 1 base, with 9 bases separating them. This CDR3 has 14 amino acids. Profiling relied on immunoSEQ multiplex PCR, and the TCRdb table lists in-frame clones only, not all of them. The sample yields around 190,000 clones, around 88% seen once. This rearrangement joins TRBV29-1 to TRBJ2-2; perhaps TRBD2 as D (6 bases). This clonotype was obtained from an adult who received the AZD1222 COVID-19 vaccine. The starting material was peripheral blood, obtained 28 days after the second AZD1222 dose. This CDR3 reads CSVESGRNTGELFF. The CDR3 region has the DNA TGCAGCGTTGAGTCCGGGAGGAACACCGGGGAGCTGTTTTTT.